This T cell receptor (beta chain) was sequenced for a study of blood T cell repertoires in COVID-19. Across the study: Both acute and convalescent COVID-19 samples were obtained from the United States, Italy and Spain.

The CDR3 covers 13 residues. V dropped 5 bases and J dropped 2 bases, with 9 bases sitting between them. Per germline, CDR1 SGHTA and CDR2 FQGNSA. The protocol was immunoSEQ multiplex PCR, while the TCRdb copy is restricted to in-frame clones and leaves out a portion. The data show 300,000 to 400,000 clones, roughly 88% seen once. The chain employs TRBV7-2 and TRBJ1-1; D possibly corresponds to TRBD1 (5 bases). Sequenced sample: peripheral blood. The source is a woman in her 50s with active or convalescent COVID-19. CDR3 in amino acids: CASSLQENTEAFF. The CDR3 DNA is TGTGCCAGCAGCCTACAGGAAAACACTGAAGCTTTCTTT.